This T cell receptor (beta chain) was observed in a study of chemoradiotherapy in HPV16-positive cancers. The method was immunoSEQ multiplex PCR; TCRdb's version includes in-frame clones alone and lacks a portion of them. The table has thousands of clones, roughly 70% seen once. The CDR3 extends over 16 amino acids. Germline CDR1 reads LNHNV; CDR2 reads YYDKDF (reference sequence). V shed 3 bases and J 6 bases; nucleotides not matched to a gene: 12. The chain has TRBV15 and TRBJ2-7; 9 positions agree with TRBD1. The origin of this receptor is a human donor with HPV-associated anogenital cancer. This specimen was collected from a patient who underwent chemoradiotherapy. CDR3 region: CATSSDERDRVGEQYF. The CDR3 DNA reads TGTGCCACCAGCAGCGACGAGCGGGACAGGGTTGGCGAGCAGTACTTC.